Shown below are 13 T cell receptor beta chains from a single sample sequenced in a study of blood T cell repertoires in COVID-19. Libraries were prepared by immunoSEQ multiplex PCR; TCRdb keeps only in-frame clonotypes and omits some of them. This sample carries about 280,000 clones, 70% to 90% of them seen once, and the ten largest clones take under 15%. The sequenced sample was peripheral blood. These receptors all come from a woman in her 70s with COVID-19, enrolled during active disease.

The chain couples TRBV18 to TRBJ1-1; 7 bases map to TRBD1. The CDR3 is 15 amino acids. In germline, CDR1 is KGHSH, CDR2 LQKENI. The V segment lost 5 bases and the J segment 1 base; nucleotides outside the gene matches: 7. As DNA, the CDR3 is TGTGCCAGCTCAGTTACCGGGACAGCGAACACTGAAGCTTTCTTT. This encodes CASSVTGTANTEAFF.

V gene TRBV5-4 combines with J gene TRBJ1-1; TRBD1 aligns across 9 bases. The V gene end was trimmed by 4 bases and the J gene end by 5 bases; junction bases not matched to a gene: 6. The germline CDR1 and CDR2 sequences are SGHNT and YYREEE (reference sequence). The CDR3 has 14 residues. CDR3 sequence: CASSRQGDGTEAFF. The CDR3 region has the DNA TGTGCCAGCAGCAGACAGGGGGACGGGACTGAAGCTTTCTTT.

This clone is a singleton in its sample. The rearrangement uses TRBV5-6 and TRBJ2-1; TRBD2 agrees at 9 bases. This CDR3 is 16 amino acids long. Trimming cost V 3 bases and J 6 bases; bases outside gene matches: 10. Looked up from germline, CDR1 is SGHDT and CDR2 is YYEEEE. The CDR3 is CASSSRLAGRTNEQFF. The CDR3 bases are TGTGCCAGCAGCTCCCGGCTAGCGGGGAGGACCAATGAGCAGTTCTTC.

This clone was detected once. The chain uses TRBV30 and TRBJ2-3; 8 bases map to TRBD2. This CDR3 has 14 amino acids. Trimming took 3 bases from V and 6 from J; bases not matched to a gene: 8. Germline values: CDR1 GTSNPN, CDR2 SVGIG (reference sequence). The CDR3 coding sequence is TGTGCCTGGAGCGTCGGCGGGGGGTCGGATACGCAGTATTTT. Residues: CAWSVGGGSDTQYF.

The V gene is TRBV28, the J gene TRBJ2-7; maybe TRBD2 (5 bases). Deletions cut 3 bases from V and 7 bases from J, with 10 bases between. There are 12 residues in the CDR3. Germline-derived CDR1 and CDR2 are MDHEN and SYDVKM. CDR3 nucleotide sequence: TGTGCCAGCAGTTTCGGGGTAGCTGAGCAGTACTTC. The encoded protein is CASSFGVAEQYF.

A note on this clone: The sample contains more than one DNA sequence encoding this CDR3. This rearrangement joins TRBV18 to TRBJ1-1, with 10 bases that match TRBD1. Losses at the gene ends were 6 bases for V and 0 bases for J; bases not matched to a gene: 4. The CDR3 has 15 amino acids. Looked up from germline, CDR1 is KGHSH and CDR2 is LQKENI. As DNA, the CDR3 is TGTGCCAGCTCCCCGGGACAGGGGATGAACACTGAAGCTTTCTTT. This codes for CASSPGQGMNTEAFF.

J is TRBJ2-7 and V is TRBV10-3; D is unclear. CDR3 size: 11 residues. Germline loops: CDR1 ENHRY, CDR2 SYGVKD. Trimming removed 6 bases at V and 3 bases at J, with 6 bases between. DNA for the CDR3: TGTGCCATCAGGACAAACTACGAGCAGTACTTC. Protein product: CAIRTNYEQYF.

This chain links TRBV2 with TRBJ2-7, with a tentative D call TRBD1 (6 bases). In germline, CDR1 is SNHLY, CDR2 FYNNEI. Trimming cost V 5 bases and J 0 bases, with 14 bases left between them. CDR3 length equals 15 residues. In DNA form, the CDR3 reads TGTGCCAGCAGTCCCTCCGGGACAACCTCCTACGAGCAGTACTTC. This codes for CASSPSGTTSYEQYF. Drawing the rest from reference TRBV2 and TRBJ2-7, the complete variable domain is EPEVTQTPSHQVTQMGQEVILRCVPISNHLYFYWYRQILGQKVEFLVSFYNNEISEKSEIFDDQFSVERPDGSNFTLKIRSTKLEDSAMYFCASSPSGTTSYEQYFGPGTRLTVT.

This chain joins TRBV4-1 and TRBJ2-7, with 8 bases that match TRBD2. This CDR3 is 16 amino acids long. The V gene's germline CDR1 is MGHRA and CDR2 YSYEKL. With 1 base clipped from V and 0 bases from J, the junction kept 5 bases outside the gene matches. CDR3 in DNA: TGCGCCAGCAGCCAAGTTGCGGGGGGCCCCTCCTACGAGCAGTACTTC. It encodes CASSQVAGGPSYEQYF.

CDR3 loop: CAWKIGRGNTEAFF. CDR3 sequence (DNA): TGTGCCTGGAAAATAGGTAGGGGGAATACTGAAGCTTTCTTT. This rearrangement joins TRBV30 to TRBJ1-1; D might be TRBD1 (6 bases). Deletions cut 4 bases from V and 5 bases from J, with 17 bases between. The length of the CDR3 is 14 residues. In germline, CDR1 is GTSNPN, CDR2 SVGIG (reference sequence).

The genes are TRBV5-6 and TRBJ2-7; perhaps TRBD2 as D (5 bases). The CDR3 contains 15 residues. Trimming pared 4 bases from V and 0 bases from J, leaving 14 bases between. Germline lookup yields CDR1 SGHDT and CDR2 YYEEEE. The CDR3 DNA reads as TGTGCCAGCAGCCCCACGAGGACTCTCTCCTACGAGCAGTACTTC. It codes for CASSPTRTLSYEQYF.

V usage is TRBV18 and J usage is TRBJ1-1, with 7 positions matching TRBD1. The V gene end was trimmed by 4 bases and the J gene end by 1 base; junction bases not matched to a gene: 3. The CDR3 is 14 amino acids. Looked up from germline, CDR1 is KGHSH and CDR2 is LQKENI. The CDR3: CASSRGTANTEAFF. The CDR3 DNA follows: TGTGCCAGCTCACGCGGGACAGCGAACACTGAAGCTTTCTTT.

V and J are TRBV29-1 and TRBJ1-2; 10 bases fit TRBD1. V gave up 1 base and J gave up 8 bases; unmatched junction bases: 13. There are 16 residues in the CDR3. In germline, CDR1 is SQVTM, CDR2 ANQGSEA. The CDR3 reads CSVEAWPRDRGVGYTF. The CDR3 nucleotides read TGCAGCGTTGAAGCCTGGCCCCGGGACAGGGGCGTCGGCTACACCTTC.